This TCR beta chain was captured by sequencing in a study of identical twins (dated by TCRdb to about 2016). Describing the broader study: To test whether fetal clonotypes persist, the study used deep sequencing on TCR alpha and beta repertoires from monozygotic twins, unrelated adults of various ages, and cord blood. To rule out contamination, the twin experiments were replicated at different times with different library preparation protocols.

Libraries came from 5' RACE. Reads for this sample came from an Illumina HiSeq 2000. A universal primer binding site was added through template switching, and the final cDNA carried a unique molecular identifier so that TCR cDNA molecules could be counted accurately. Specific primers in the conserved constant-segment region were used to synthesize first-strand cDNA for TCR alpha and beta chains. To control for contamination, every cDNA library was double barcoded, receiving both a SMART-Mk sample barcode and Illumina barcodes. Two successive PCR steps introduced TruSeq adapter sequences along with Illumina sample barcodes. TCR alpha and beta cDNA libraries were sequenced on the Illumina HiSeq platform with custom primers. Under the source paper's analysis protocol: Unique molecular identifiers were extracted from raw reads with MiGEC, and CDR3 positions were determined with MiXCR. For each individual, recombination models were inferred using an EM algorithm with the repgenHMM and IGoR tools. Shared clonotypes were analyzed with the tcR package in R, and sharing was normalized by the product of cloneset sizes. To study raw recombination free of thymic and clonal selection effects, out-of-frame nonproductive sequences were analyzed. Using fastp at Q25 and MiXCR, TCRdb reprocessed the public reads and kept productive beta chains. Rows with one shared CDR3 protein collapse into an entry with the most common genes and DNA. TCRdb's processing, not the study's, gives the V and J calls here. The sample profile shows hundreds of thousands of distinct CDR3 sequences; around 6% of them were found once. Roughly 1.8% of the sample is in the top ten clones.

The full study reports these points: Fewer insertions were carried by abundant cord blood beta clonotypes, a similar but weaker trend appeared in young adult naive repertoires, and no such trend appeared in memory repertoires. Recombination models systematically underestimated out-of-frame TCR alpha sharing in monozygotic twins but agreed with sharing between unrelated individuals. Because the same donors could not be followed over many years, the conclusions depended on cross-sectional statistical analysis. Zero-insertion analyses could be partly confounded by invariant T cells such as MAIT and iNKT, though diverse VJ usage argued against such confounding for most clonotypes. In beta out-of-frame sequences, excess twin sharing was weaker, because having fewer shared sequences lowered the signal-to-noise ratio. Compared with coincidental sharing between unrelated individuals, an excess of low generation-probability sequences was observed among out-of-frame TCR alpha sequences shared between twins.

This clonotype was seen repeatedly, ten times or more. The antigen this receptor binds is unknown. The input lacks base qualities; no much larger clone sits a single base away. Only healthy Caucasian donors were included. Three unrelated non-twin adults were also sequenced: a male aged 18 to 30, a male aged 50 to 60 and a female aged 50 to 60. Miltenyi CD45RO+ enrichment and human naive T-cell isolation kits were used to isolate memory (CD45RO+) and naive T cells from PBMC. The source of this sequence is a man aged 18 to 30 in good health. Sequencing was carried out using naive T cells sorted from blood. The cell subset or site label, read with the paper, signifies: cells isolated with a human naive T-cell isolation kit.

The DNA sequence follows: TGCAGCGTGTCAGGGCGGATGGACACTGAAGCTTTCTTT. It translates as CSVSGRMDTEAFF. The chain joins TRBV29-1 to TRBJ1-1, with TRBD1 as a weak D call on 5 bases. Trimming takes 6 bases from V and 3 bases from J, and the germline ends sit 14 bases apart. The CDR3 goes from the cysteine to the phenylalanine over 13 residues. The CDR3 DNA has 39 bases and is translated from base 1. Via the germline V gene, CDR1 is SQVTM and CDR2 ANQGSEA.